What follows are 6 T cell receptor beta chains derived from one specimen sequenced in a study of blood T cell repertoires in COVID-19. Data came from immunoSEQ multiplex PCR; TCRdb stores just in-frame clones and leaves some out. The sample consists of about 110,000 clones, approximately 67% of them appearing once. The sequenced sample was peripheral blood. These receptors all come from an older woman with acute or convalescent COVID-19.

This clone was observed a handful of times. This chain uses TRBV5-1 with TRBJ2-2, with D maybe TRBD1 (6 bases). The CDR3 extends over 16 amino acids. CDR1 SGHRS and CDR2 YFSETQ come from the germline V gene. V dropped 6 bases and J dropped 0 bases, with 15 bases sitting between them. This CDR3 reads CASTPEAGANTGELFF. As DNA, the CDR3 is TGCGCCAGCACCCCGGAGGCAGGGGCGAACACCGGGGAGCTGTTTTTT.

This chain connects TRBV4-2 to TRBJ1-1, with D possibly TRBD1 on 5 matching bases. The V gene's germline CDR1 is LGHNA and CDR2 YNFKEQ. The CDR3 is 15 residues long. The V end was cut by 7 bases, the J end by 1 base, with 16 bases between. CDR3 bases: TGTGCCAGCATGGACGGGGGGAAACGGAACACTGAAGCTTTCTTT. This sequence encodes CASMDGGKRNTEAFF.

The V gene is TRBV3-1 (or the pseudogene TRBV3-2), the J gene TRBJ1-3; 9 nucleotides align to TRBD1. The germline V gene has CDR1 LGHDT and CDR2 YNNKEL (reference sequence). The CDR3 is made up of 15 amino acids. J lost 5 bases, V lost 4 bases, and 6 bases had no gene match. The CDR3 protein is CASSPGTGQRNTIYF. The CDR3 bases are TGTGCCAGCAGCCCGGGGACAGGGCAAAGAAACACCATATATTTT.

The V and J genes are TRBV27 and TRBJ1-1, with 9 bases aligning to TRBD1. The CDR3 totals 13 residues. The trim removed 6 bases at V and 5 bases at J, leaving 4 bases unmatched. Per germline, CDR1 MNHEY and CDR2 SMNVEV (reference sequence). The CDR3 nucleotides read TGTGCCAGCAGCCCCGACAGGGGGACTGAAGCTTTCTTT. This encodes CASSPDRGTEAFF.

In this sample, this clone turned up many times. The chain has TRBV4-2 and TRBJ1-6; tentatively, D is TRBD1 (6 bases). The CDR3 length is 16 residues. The V end lost 1 base, the J end lost 4 bases, and 11 bases lay between the germline ends. The germline V gene encodes CDR1 LGHNA and CDR2 YNFKEQ. CDR3 in amino acids: CASSQGGQNYNSPLHF. CDR3 nucleotide sequence: TGTGCCAGCAGCCAAGGTGGACAGAATTATAATTCACCCCTCCACTTT.

The chain couples TRBV30 to TRBJ1-4, with D perhaps TRBD1 (6 bases). Looked up from germline, CDR1 is GTSNPN and CDR2 is SVGIG (reference sequence). This CDR3 has 15 residues. The V end was cut by 0 bases, the J end by 3 bases, with 11 bases between. CDR3 amino acids: CAWSVRGGPNEKLFF. The DNA of the CDR3 is TGTGCCTGGAGTGTCCGCGGGGGCCCTAATGAAAAACTGTTTTTT.